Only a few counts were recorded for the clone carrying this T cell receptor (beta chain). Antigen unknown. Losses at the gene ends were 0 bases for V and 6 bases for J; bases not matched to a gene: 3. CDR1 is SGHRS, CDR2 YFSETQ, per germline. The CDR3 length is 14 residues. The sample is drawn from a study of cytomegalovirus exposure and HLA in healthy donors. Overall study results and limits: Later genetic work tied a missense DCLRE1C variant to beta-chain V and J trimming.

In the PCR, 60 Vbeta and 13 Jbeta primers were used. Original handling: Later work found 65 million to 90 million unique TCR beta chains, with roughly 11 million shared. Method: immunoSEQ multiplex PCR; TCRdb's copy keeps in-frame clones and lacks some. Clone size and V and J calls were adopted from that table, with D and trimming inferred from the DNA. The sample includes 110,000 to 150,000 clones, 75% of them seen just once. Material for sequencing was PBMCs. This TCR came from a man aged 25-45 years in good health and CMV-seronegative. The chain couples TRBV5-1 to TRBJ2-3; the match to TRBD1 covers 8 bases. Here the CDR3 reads CASSLDTGGDTQYF. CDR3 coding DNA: TGCGCCAGCAGCTTGGACACAGGGGGGGATACGCAGTATTTT.